The next 16 T cell receptor beta chains were all read from a single sample in a study of regulatory T cells in long-lasting Graves disease. The time point was: newly diagnosed GD, antithyroid drugs for less than 3 months. Extracted PBMC RNA gave rise to the TCR library. Building of the TCR beta libraries involved iRepertoire HTBI primers and Arm-PCR of CDR3 regions. One entry per CDR3 protein results from TCRdb running MiXCR on the multiplex PCR reads. The sample carries 400,000 to 550,000 distinct CDR3 sequences, 15% recorded once. These data were also reused for a study on T cells in Graves' hyperthyroidism and ophthalmopathy.

The input for sequencing was peripheral blood mononuclear cells (PBMCs), taken at new diagnosis, from a patient treated with antithyroid drugs. The receptor source for this set is a woman in her 30s with Graves disease.

This clonotype was seen only a few times. The CDR3 spells CASSYGGRASDTQYF. Here the CDR3 DNA reads TGTGCCAGCAGTTACGGCGGGAGGGCCTCGGATACGCAGTATTTT. The chain is built from TRBV6-9 and TRBJ2-3; 9 positions match TRBD2. The V segment lost 3 bases and the J segment 6 bases; nucleotides outside the gene matches: 7. The CDR3 is 15 amino acids. The germline CDR1 and CDR2 sequences are MNHGY and SVAAGI.

This sequence joins TRBV5-1 and TRBJ2-2; D perhaps matches TRBD1 (6 bases). This CDR3 contains 14 residues. Trimming cost V 0 bases and J 4 bases, with 7 bases left between them. Germline CDR1 SGHRS, CDR2 YFSETQ. CDR3 in amino acids: CASSLEQGTGELFF. The DNA of the CDR3 is TGCGCCAGCAGCTTGGAACAGGGCACCGGGGAGCTGTTTTTT.

On this clonotype: A much larger clone lies one base from this, so it may be a read error. The CDR3 DNA reads as TGTGCCACCAGTGACAAACGGGACTTCCACAATGAGCAGTCCTTC. This sequence encodes CATSDKRDFHNEQSF. The chain recombines TRBV24-1 with TRBJ2-1; D is possibly TRBD2 (6 bases). Germline V gives CDR1 KGHDR, CDR2 SFDVKD. The CDR3 extends over 15 amino acids.

This clonotype was seen at least ten times. The V call is TRBV6-1, the J call TRBJ2-7; 8 nucleotides line up with TRBD1. The germline V gene encodes CDR1 MNHNS and CDR2 SASEGT. J was trimmed by 2 bases and V by 3 bases; bases with no gene match: 9. This CDR3 is 16 amino acids long. CDR3: CASSDPTGARAYEQYF. CDR3 coding DNA: TGTGCCAGCAGTGATCCGACAGGGGCAAGGGCCTACGAGCAGTACTTC.

This rearrangement joins TRBV18 to TRBJ1-2, with 8 bases that match TRBD1. The CDR3 loop spans 16 amino acids. V was clipped by 3 bases and J by 2 bases; unmatched bases: 8. The germline gives CDR1 KGHSH, CDR2 LQKENI. The chain's CDR3 is CASSPPLDRANYGYTF. CDR3 nucleotide sequence: TGTGCCAGCTCACCGCCCCTGGACAGGGCGAACTATGGCTACACCTTC.

This clonotype was observed at least ten times. The chain is built from TRBV7-2 and TRBJ2-3, with a weak D call TRBD2 (5 bases). The length of the CDR3 is 15 residues. Germline assignment: CDR1 SGHTA and CDR2 FQGNSA. V lost 5 bases, J lost 0 bases, and 12 bases lay in between. CDR3 DNA: TGTGCCAGCAGCCTGAGGAGGACTAGCACAGATACGCAGTATTTT. This translates into CASSLRRTSTDTQYF.

This chain links TRBV19 with TRBJ1-6, with no clear D. The CDR3 is 14 residues long. Germline V gene data show CDR1 as LNHDA and CDR2 as SQIVND (reference sequence). V dropped 3 bases and J dropped 7 bases, with 10 bases sitting between them. The CDR3 region has the DNA TGTGCCAGTAGTATTTCCCTCAGAAATTCACCCCTCCACTTT. Translating gives CASSISLRNSPLHF.

This clonotype occurred a few times. This chain joins TRBV30 and TRBJ2-4, with unresolved D. The CDR3 consists of 12 residues. Germline values: CDR1 GTSNPN, CDR2 SVGIG (reference sequence). V dropped 5 bases and J dropped 5 bases, with 10 bases sitting between them. CDR3 amino acids: CAWGVNQNIQYF. For the CDR3, the DNA is TGTGCCTGGGGCGTTAATCAAAACATTCAGTACTTC.

This clonotype was counted at least ten times. The chain carries TRBV20-1 and TRBJ1-6, with 8 bases fitting TRBD1. Germline loops: CDR1 DFQATT, CDR2 SNEGSKA (reference sequence). V shed 1 base and J 5 bases; nucleotides not matched to a gene: 4. The CDR3 consists of 15 residues. The CDR3 nucleotides read TGCAGTGCTAGAGTCTGGGGACAGGATAATTCACCCCTCCACTTT. Its translation is CSARVWGQDNSPLHF.

This clonotype was observed many times. The genes are TRBV20-1 and TRBJ2-3; no definite D call. Germline CDR1 is DFQATT and CDR2 is SNEGSKA (reference sequence). V was clipped by 2 bases and J by 4 bases, with 10 bases between them. The CDR3 spans 13 residues. The CDR3 protein is CSARHRASDTQYF. The CDR3 bases are TGCAGTGCTAGACACCGGGCCTCAGATACGCAGTATTTT.

The rearrangement links TRBV24-1 to TRBJ2-3; D is uncertain. Germline V CDR1 and CDR2: KGHDR, SFDVKD. V lost 9 bases, J lost 1 base, and 16 bases lay in between. This CDR3 has 15 residues. The CDR3 protein is CATSPRGFGTDTQYF. The DNA of the CDR3 is TGTGCCACCTCCCCACGTGGGTTCGGCACAGATACGCAGTATTTT.

The chain uses TRBV5-6 and TRBJ1-1; D is unclear. Germline assignment: CDR1 SGHDT and CDR2 YYEEEE. CDR3 length: 14 amino acids. V was pared by 4 bases and J by 6 bases, with 16 bases between. This chain's CDR3 is CASSPRGRRSEAFF. Here the CDR3 DNA reads TGTGCCAGCAGCCCGCGCGGTAGGAGATCTGAAGCTTTCTTT.

The table lists this clonotype with many counts. This chain uses TRBV20-1 with TRBJ1-5; no clear D gene. Trimming took off 3 bases at V and 5 bases at J, with 11 bases between the two ends. The CDR3 loop spans 13 amino acids. Germline assignment: CDR1 DFQATT and CDR2 SNEGSKA (reference sequence). CDR3 DNA: TGCAGTGCTAGTTTGGGGTTGGATCAGCCCCAGCATTTT. It codes for CSASLGLDQPQHF.

The CDR3 spells CASTLNWTSGSRWLGEETQYF. The DNA of the CDR3 is TGTGCCAGTACTCTCAATTGGACTAGCGGGAGTCGTTGGTTGGGAGAAGAGACCCAGTACTTC. The chain uses TRBV19 and TRBJ2-5, with TRBD2 identical over 13 bases. The V and J ends lost 7 bases and 3 bases, in that order; junction bases with no gene match: 23. The CDR3 spans 21 residues. The germline gives CDR1 LNHDA, CDR2 SQIVND (reference sequence).

Worth noting for this clonotype: A much larger clone differs by one base, so this may be a read error. The missing conserved phenylalanine or tryptophan at the end of this CDR3 makes a read error likely. The rearrangement joins TRBV20-1 to TRBJ2-7; 9 positions match TRBD2. Losses at the gene ends were 6 bases for V and 3 bases for J; bases not matched to a gene: 9. The CDR3 contains 14 residues. Germline loops: CDR1 DFQATT, CDR2 SNEGSKA (reference sequence). DNA for the CDR3: TGCAGTGCAAGGGCCGTAGCGGGGGACTACGAGCAGTACTCC. Translation: CSARAVAGDYEQYS.

As concerns this clonotype: A much larger clone lies a single base off, so this may be a read error. This sequence joins TRBV9 and TRBJ2-7; no definite D call. The germline V and J ends were trimmed by 3 bases and 3 bases, with 13 bases remaining between them. CDR1 and CDR2 (germline): SGDLS, YYNGEE. CDR3 size: 14 residues. The CDR3 region has the DNA TGTGCCAGCAGCGCAGCTTCGGTCGACTACGAGCAGTACTTC. This encodes CASSAASVDYEQYF.